One sample yielded the 13 T cell receptor beta chains listed below, sequenced in a study of T-cell memory formation after mild COVID-19. TCRdb re-called the 5' RACE reads through MiXCR, storing one row per CDR3 protein. The sample lists 350,000 to 500,000 distinct CDR3 sequences; 20% to 25% were seen once. Sequencing was done on a sample of PBMCs or a T cell subset sorted from them (not recorded which). Receptors were obtained from an adult woman who had mild COVID-19 (a few samples of this study predate the infection). Cell type and time point are not known.

The chain combines TRBV15 with TRBJ2-7, with a possible D match to TRBD1 (6 bases). V was cut by 0 bases and J by 5 bases, with 20 bases left in between. Germline values: CDR1 LNHNV, CDR2 YYDKDF (reference sequence). This CDR3 region has 17 residues. CDR3 residues: CATSRDLGVGTSNEQYF. CDR3 DNA sequence: TGTGCCACCAGCAGAGATTTGGGGGTTGGGACATCGAACGAGCAGTACTTC.

This clonotype showed up just a few times. The rearrangement links TRBV6-5 to TRBJ2-7; D may be TRBD1 or TRBD2 (5 bases each). Germline V gene lookup returns CDR1 MNHEY and CDR2 SVGAGI. The germline V and J ends were trimmed by 0 bases and 0 bases, with 9 bases remaining between them. This CDR3 region has 15 residues. The CDR3 reads CASSYSYGTSYEQYF. The CDR3, as DNA: TGTGCCAGCAGTTACTCGTACGGGACCTCCTACGAGCAGTACTTC.

This clonotype was detected only a few times. The rearrangement joins TRBV7-2 to TRBJ2-7; a weak D match, TRBD1 (5 bases). Germline V gives CDR1 SGHTA, CDR2 FQGNSA. V was shortened by 4 bases and J by 2 bases, with 12 bases between the two germline ends. This CDR3 spans 14 amino acids. The CDR3 protein is CASSSTEYTYEQYF. The DNA of the CDR3 is TGTGCCAGCAGCTCGACAGAATATACCTACGAGCAGTACTTC.

The chain joins TRBV7-2 to TRBJ2-1; 9 bases align to TRBD1. This CDR3 is built from 14 residues. The V segment lost 3 bases and the J segment 6 bases; nucleotides outside the gene matches: 3. Germline V CDR1 and CDR2: SGHTA, FQGNSA. DNA of the CDR3: TGTGCCAGCAGCTTGGGACAGGGATTCAATGAGCAGTTCTTC. This encodes CASSLGQGFNEQFF.

This sequence joins TRBV6-5 and TRBJ1-2; 9 bases match TRBD1. Per germline, CDR1 MNHEY and CDR2 SVGAGI. The CDR3 runs 12 residues. V lost 4 bases and J lost 10; bases outside the gene matches: 4. Here the CDR3 reads CASSLQGATYTF. As DNA, the CDR3 is TGTGCCAGCAGTTTACAGGGGGCGACCTACACCTTC.

The chain recombines TRBV9 with TRBJ2-5, with TRBD2 as a possible D gene (7 bases). V was trimmed by 0 bases and J by 4 bases, leaving 16 bases between them. The CDR3 sequence is 16 residues long. Germline V gives CDR1 SGDLS, CDR2 YYNGEE. CDR3 DNA sequence: TGTGCCAGCAGCGTAGGCGCGGGGGCCGGAGGAGAGACCCAGTACTTC. This encodes CASSVGAGAGGETQYF.

The chain recombines TRBV7-9 with TRBJ2-1; 10 bases map to TRBD1. The CDR3 extends over 18 amino acids. The germline V gene has CDR1 SEHNR and CDR2 FQNEAQ (reference sequence). Losses at the gene ends were 7 bases for V and 5 bases for J; bases not matched to a gene: 17. The CDR3 is CASTKISRRDRGDNEQFF. The CDR3 coding sequence is TGTGCCAGCACCAAAATCTCCCGCCGGGACAGGGGTGACAATGAGCAGTTCTTC.

With respect to this clonotype: Relative to the germline gene, one junction end is altered; a read error may explain this. V gene TRBV6-2 or TRBV6-3 combines with J gene TRBJ2-1; D is unresolved. The length of the CDR3 is 11 residues. Germline V gives CDR1 MNHEY, CDR2 SVGEGT. The CDR3 loop reads CACRSSHEQFF. CDR3 in DNA: TGTGCCTGCAGATCATCTCATGAGCAGTTCTTC.

The V call is TRBV29-1, the J call TRBJ2-7; TRBD1 aligns across 8 bases. CDR1 is SQVTM and CDR2 is ANQGSEA in the germline V gene. V lost 6 bases and J lost 3; bases outside the gene matches: 4. The CDR3 sequence is 12 residues long. The CDR3 loop is CSVNGQGYEQYF. CDR3 coding DNA: TGCAGCGTGAATGGACAGGGCTACGAGCAGTACTTC.

This clonotype came up a few times. The gene calls are TRBV6-6 and TRBJ2-7; D is ambiguous. V shed 7 bases and J shed 4 bases, with 11 bases lying between them. The germline V gene encodes CDR1 MNHNY and CDR2 SVGAGI (reference sequence). The CDR3 covers 12 residues. The CDR3 bases are TGTGCCAGCACCCCATCCCCTTACGAGCAGTACTTC. It is translated as CASTPSPYEQYF.

This chain connects TRBV6-5 to TRBJ1-2; 7 bases line up with TRBD1. Trimming removed 2 bases from V and 7 bases from J; junction bases left unmatched: 4. The CDR3 contains 13 residues. The germline V gene has CDR1 MNHEY and CDR2 SVGAGI. CDR3 nucleotide sequence: TGTGCCAGCAGTTACCAGGGGGGAAGTGGCTACACCTTC. Translation: CASSYQGGSGYTF.

This clonotype was counted a few times. The chain links TRBV12-3 or TRBV12-4 to TRBJ2-3; D unresolved. V was trimmed by 6 bases and J by 2 bases, leaving 6 bases between them. The CDR3 is 12 amino acids. The CDR3 protein is CASSDHTDTQYF. The CDR3 DNA is TGTGCCAGCAGCGACCACACAGATACGCAGTATTTT.

This chain uses TRBV6-5 with TRBJ1-3; TRBD1 matches 10 bases. Germline V gives CDR1 MNHEY, CDR2 SVGAGI. CDR3 length: 17 amino acids. Germline trimming cut 1 base from V and 0 bases from J; bases unmatched to any gene: 3. In DNA form, the CDR3 reads TGTGCCAGCAGTTACTTCGGGACAGGGGCCTCTGGAAACACCATATATTTT. Translation gives CASSYFGTGASGNTIYF.